Listed below are T cell receptor beta chains from one sample, sequenced in a study of cytomegalovirus exposure and HLA in healthy donors. Measured with immunoSEQ multiplex PCR; TCRdb has only the in-frame clones, and not every one. The table lists more than 90,000 clones, 80% to 85% of them singletons, with around 23% in the top ten. Sequencing was done on a sample of PBMCs. These receptors came from a man younger than 40 in good health and CMV-seropositive. CDR3s include the opening cysteine and the closing phenylalanine or tryptophan. A D gene is named only where the DNA matches it firmly. Expanded clones are given a class, and other clones once, few, many or no size at all.

TRBV6-5	NA	TRBD1	TRBJ1-2	CASSRDSAYGYTF	TGTGCCAGCAGTCGGGACAGCGCTTATGGCTACACCTTC
TRBV28	NA	NA	TRBJ1-5	CASSAGDQPQHF	TGTGCCAGCAGCGCAGGGGATCAGCCCCAGCATTTT
TRBV11-2	NA	TRBD2	TRBJ2-5	CASSPGLAGATGETQYF	TGTGCCAGCAGCCCGGGTCTAGCGGGAGCAACGGGGGAGACCCAGTACTTC
TRBV29-1	NA	TRBD2	TRBJ2-1	CSARSGATYNEQFF	TGCAGCGCGCGTAGCGGGGCAACCTACAATGAGCAGTTCTTC
TRBV28	NA	TRBD1	TRBJ2-7	CASSHRTGPYEQYF	TGTGCCAGCAGTCATCGGACAGGGCCCTACGAGCAGTACTTC
TRBV30	NA	NA	TRBJ2-7	CAWSVQSSEQYF	TGTGCCTGGAGTGTACAATCTTCGGAGCAGTACTTC
TRBV23-1	NA	TRBD1	TRBJ2-5	CASRRTSGTGALEYQETQYF	TGCGCCAGCAGACGTACTTCCGGGACAGGGGCTTTAGAGTACCAAGAGACCCAGTACTTC
TRBV5-6	NA	NA	TRBJ1-2	CASSSQEIYGYTF	TGTGCCAGCAGCTCACAGGAGATCTATGGCTACACCTTC
TRBV5-1	NA	TRBD1	TRBJ1-1	CASTSWGTGRMNTEAFF	TGCGCCAGCACCTCGTGGGGGACAGGAAGGATGAACACTGAAGCTTTCTTT
TRBV9	NA	NA	TRBJ2-4	CASSVEASTAKNIQYF	TGTGCCAGCAGCGTAGAGGCTAGCACGGCCAAAAACATTCAGTACTTC
TRBV5-1	NA	TRBD1	TRBJ1-1	CASSSSGGWHTEAFF	TGCGCCAGCAGCTCCTCAGGGGGTTGGCACACTGAAGCTTTCTTT
TRBV5-1	NA	TRBD2	TRBJ2-2	CASSREGPYTGELFF	TGCGCCAGCAGCCGGGAGGGCCCCTACACCGGGGAGCTGTTTTTT
TRBV2	once	NA	TRBJ1-5	CASMISPGQPQHF	TGTGCCAGCATGATCAGCCCGGGTCAGCCCCAGCATTTT
TRBV7-2	NA	NA	TRBJ1-5	CASSRLVSNQPQHF	TGTGCCAGCAGCCGACTAGTAAGCAATCAGCCCCAGCATTTT
TRBV5-1	few	TRBD1	TRBJ2-6	CASSQGGPGANVLTF	TGCGCCAGCAGCCAAGGGGGCCCTGGGGCCAACGTCCTGACTTTC
TRBV28	NA	TRBD1	TRBJ1-2	CASSFKLLGQGNGYTF	TGTGCCAGCAGTTTTAAACTATTGGGACAGGGGAATGGCTACACCTTC
TRBV5-1	NA	TRBD1	TRBJ2-1	CASKLGRGQGEQFF	TGCGCCAGCAAACTGGGCAGGGGGCAGGGTGAGCAGTTCTTC
TRBV6-1	few	NA	TRBJ2-2	CASSRQVGNTGELFF	TGTGCCAGCAGTCGTCAGGTTGGGAACACCGGGGAGCTGTTTTTT
TRBV6-6	NA	NA	TRBJ2-3	CASSYSSLGDTQYF	TGTGCCAGCAGTTACTCGTCTCTCGGGGATACGCAGTATTTT
TRBV5-1	once	TRBD2	TRBJ2-1	CASSTGLAVLEQFF	TGCGCCAGCAGCACGGGACTAGCGGTCCTTGAGCAGTTCTTC